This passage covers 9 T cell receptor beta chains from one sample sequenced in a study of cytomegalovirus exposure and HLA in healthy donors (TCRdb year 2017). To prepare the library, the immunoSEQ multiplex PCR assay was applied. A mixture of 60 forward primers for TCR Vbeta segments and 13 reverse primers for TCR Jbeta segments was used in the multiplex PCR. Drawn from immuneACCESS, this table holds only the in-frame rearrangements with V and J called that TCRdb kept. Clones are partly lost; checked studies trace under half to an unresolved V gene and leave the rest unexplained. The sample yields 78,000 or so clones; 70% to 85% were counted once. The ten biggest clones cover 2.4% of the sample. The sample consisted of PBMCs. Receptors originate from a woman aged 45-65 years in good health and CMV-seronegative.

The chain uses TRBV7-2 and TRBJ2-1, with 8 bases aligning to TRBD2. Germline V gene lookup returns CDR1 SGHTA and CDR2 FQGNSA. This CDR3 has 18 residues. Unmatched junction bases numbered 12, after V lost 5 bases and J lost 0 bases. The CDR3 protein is CASSIPASGFRSYNEQFF. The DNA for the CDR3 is TGTGCCAGCAGCATCCCGGCTAGCGGGTTTCGCTCCTACAATGAGCAGTTCTTC.

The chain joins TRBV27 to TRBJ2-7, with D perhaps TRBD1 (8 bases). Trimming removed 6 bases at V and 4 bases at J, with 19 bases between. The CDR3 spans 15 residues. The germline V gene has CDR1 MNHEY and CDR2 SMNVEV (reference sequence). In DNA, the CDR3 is TGTGCCAGCAGAAACGAAACAGGGGGGGGATACGAGCAGTACTTC. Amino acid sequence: CASRNETGGGYEQYF.

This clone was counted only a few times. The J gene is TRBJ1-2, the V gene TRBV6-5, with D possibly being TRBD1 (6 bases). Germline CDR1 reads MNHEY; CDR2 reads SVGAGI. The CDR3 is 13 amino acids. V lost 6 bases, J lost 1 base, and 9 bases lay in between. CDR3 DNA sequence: TGTGCCAGCAGCCAACAGGGTAACTATGGCTACACCTTC. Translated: CASSQQGNYGYTF.

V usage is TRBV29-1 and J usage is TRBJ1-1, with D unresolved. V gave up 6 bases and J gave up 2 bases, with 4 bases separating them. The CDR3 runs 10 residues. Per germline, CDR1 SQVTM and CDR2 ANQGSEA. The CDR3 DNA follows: TGCAGCGTCCGTAACACTGAAGCTTTCTTT. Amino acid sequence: CSVRNTEAFF.

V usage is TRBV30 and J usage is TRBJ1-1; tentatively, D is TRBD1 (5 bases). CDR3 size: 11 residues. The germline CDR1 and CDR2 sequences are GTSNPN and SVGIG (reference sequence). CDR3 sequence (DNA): TGTGTGGGGGGGATGAACACTGAAGCTTTCTTT. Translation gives CVGGMNTEAFF.

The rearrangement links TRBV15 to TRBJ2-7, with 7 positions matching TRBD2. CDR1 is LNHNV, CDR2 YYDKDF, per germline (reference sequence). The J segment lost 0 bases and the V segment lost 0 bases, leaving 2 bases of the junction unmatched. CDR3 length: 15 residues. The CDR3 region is CATSRETSASYEQYF. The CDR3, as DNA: TGTGCCACCAGCAGAGAAACTAGCGCCTCCTACGAGCAGTACTTC.

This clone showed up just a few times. The CDR3 reads CASSGTGDEKLFF. The DNA for the CDR3 is TGTGCCAGCAGCGGTACCGGGGATGAAAAACTGTTTTTT. The chain has TRBV9 and TRBJ1-4; D gene ambiguous. With 3 bases removed from V and 6 bases from J, the gap between germline ends came to 9 bases. From germline, CDR1 is SGDLS and CDR2 YYNGEE. CDR3 length equals 13 residues. Using reference TRBV9 and TRBJ1-4 for the parts outside the CDR3, the full variable domain is DSGVTQTPKHLITATGQRVTLRCSPRSGDLSVYWYQQSLDQGLQFLIQYYNGEERAKGNILERFSAQQFPDLHSELNLSSLELGDSALYFCASSGTGDEKLFFGSGTQLSVL.

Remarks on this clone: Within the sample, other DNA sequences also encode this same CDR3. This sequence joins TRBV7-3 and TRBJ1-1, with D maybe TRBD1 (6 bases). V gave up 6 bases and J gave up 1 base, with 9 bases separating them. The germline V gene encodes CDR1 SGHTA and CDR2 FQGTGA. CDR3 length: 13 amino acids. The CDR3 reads CASSLQGNTEAFF. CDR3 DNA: TGTGCCAGCAGTTTACAGGGGAACACTGAAGCTTTCTTT.

The CDR3 is CASSFDAANEKLFF. CDR3 nucleotide sequence: TGCGCCAGCTCATTCGATGCAGCTAATGAAAAACTGTTTTTT. The chain combines TRBV5-1 with TRBJ1-4; D gene uncertain. The germline V and J ends were trimmed by 7 bases and 3 bases, with 13 bases remaining between them. The CDR3 runs 14 residues. In germline, CDR1 is SGHRS, CDR2 YFSETQ.